Listed here are 7 T cell receptor beta chains from one sample, sequenced in a study of shared clonotypes between healthy human individuals. Produced via immunoSEQ multiplex PCR; TCRdb's table is partial and in-frame only. This sample has 400,000 to 600,000 clones, with about 76% found just once. Sequenced material: PBMCs. The receptor set was obtained from a woman in her thirties or forties in good health. Some clones in this sample may be carry-over from other donors' samples.

This clone was seen just once. This rearrangement joins TRBV7-3 to TRBJ2-1; the D gene is possibly TRBD1 (6 bases). Trimming removed 5 bases from V and 3 bases from J, with 14 bases in between. The CDR3 spans 15 residues. The V gene's germline CDR1 is SGHTA and CDR2 FQGTGA. The CDR3: CASSPTRGNYNEQFF. DNA of the CDR3: TGTGCCAGCAGCCCAACCAGGGGAAACTACAATGAGCAGTTCTTC.

The rearrangement links TRBV13 to TRBJ2-7; D remains ambiguous. The CDR3 contains 14 residues. CDR1 and CDR2 from the germline V gene are PRHDT and FYEKMQ (reference sequence). Trimming took 5 bases from V and 5 from J, leaving 16 bases between them. CDR3 protein: CASSPYSLGHEQYF. The CDR3 nucleotides read TGTGCCAGCAGCCCTTACTCATTGGGCCACGAGCAGTACTTC.

This clone has only a few counts. The rearrangement joins TRBV29-1 to TRBJ1-1, with 8 bases identical to TRBD1. The ends lost 5 bases at V and 4 bases at J; junction bases unmatched: 9. The germline V gene encodes CDR1 SQVTM and CDR2 ANQGSEA. This CDR3 spans 14 amino acids. The CDR3 DNA follows: TGCAGCGTTACCTTGACAGGGGCGGTCACTGAAGCTTTCTTT. It specifies CSVTLTGAVTEAFF.

The chain has TRBV6-5 and TRBJ1-1; the D gene is possibly TRBD1 (5 bases). Between the trimmed V and J ends, which lost 6 bases and 4 bases, there was a span of 12 bases. The CDR3 has 13 residues. Germline V CDR1 and CDR2: MNHEY, SVGAGI. The CDR3 coding sequence is TGTGCCAGCAGCTACAGAGGGGTCACTGAAGCTTTCTTT. Translated: CASSYRGVTEAFF.

CDR3 residues: CASVGLAGVGEQFF. CDR3 DNA: TGTGCCAGCGTTGGACTAGCTGGCGTAGGTGAGCAGTTCTTC. The V gene is TRBV2, the J gene TRBJ2-1; 8 nucleotides align to TRBD2. Germline V gene data show CDR1 as SNHLY and CDR2 as FYNNEI. The CDR3 has 14 residues. Losses at the gene ends were 8 bases for V and 9 bases for J; bases not matched to a gene: 12.

The gene calls are TRBV5-1 and TRBJ2-5; TRBD1 matches 7 bases. CDR1 and CDR2 (germline): SGHRS, YFSETQ. The V gene end was trimmed by 6 bases and the J gene end by 1 base; junction bases not matched to a gene: 6. The CDR3 is 14 amino acids. The chain's CDR3 is CASMTGRRQETQYF. The CDR3 bases are TGCGCCAGCATGACAGGGAGACGCCAAGAGACCCAGTACTTC.

DNA of the CDR3: TGTGCCAGCGCGAGGGGGACCACACAAGAGACCCAGTACTTC. Protein: CASARGTTQETQYF. The chain uses TRBV9 and TRBJ2-5, with D tentatively TRBD1 (6 bases). Trimming removed 7 bases at V and 2 bases at J, with 15 bases between. CDR3 length equals 14 residues. CDR1 and CDR2 from the germline V gene are SGDLS and YYNGEE.